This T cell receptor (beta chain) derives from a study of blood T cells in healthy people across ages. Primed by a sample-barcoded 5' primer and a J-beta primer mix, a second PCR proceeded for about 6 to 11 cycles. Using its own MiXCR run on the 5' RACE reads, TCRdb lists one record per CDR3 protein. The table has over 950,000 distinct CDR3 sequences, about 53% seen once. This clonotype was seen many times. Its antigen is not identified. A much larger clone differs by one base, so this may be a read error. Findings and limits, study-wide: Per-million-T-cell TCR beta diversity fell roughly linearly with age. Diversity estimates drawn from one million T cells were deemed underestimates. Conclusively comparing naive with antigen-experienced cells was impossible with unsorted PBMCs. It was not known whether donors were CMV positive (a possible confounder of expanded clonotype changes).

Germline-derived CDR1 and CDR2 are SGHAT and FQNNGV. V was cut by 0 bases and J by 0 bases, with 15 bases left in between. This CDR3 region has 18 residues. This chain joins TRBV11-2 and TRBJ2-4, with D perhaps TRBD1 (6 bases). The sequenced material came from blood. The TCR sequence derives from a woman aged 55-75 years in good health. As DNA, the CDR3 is TGTGCCAGCAGCTTAGACACAGGACAGAGTAGAGCCAAAAACATTCAGTACTTC. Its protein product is CASSLDTGQSRAKNIQYF.